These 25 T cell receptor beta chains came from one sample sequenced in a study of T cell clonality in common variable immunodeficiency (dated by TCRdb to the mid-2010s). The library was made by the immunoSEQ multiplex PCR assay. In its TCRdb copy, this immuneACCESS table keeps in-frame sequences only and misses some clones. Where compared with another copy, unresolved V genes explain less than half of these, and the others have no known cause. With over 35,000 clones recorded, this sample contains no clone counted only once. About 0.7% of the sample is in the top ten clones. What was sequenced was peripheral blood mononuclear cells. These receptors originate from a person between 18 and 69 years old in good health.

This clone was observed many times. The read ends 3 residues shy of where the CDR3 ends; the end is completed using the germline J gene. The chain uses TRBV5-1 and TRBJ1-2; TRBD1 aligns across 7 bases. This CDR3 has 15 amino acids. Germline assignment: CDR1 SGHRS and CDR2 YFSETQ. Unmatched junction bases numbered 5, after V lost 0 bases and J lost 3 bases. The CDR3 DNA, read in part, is TGCGCCAGCAGCTTGGAAGGGGGCGCTGACTATGGC. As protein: CASSLEGGADYG. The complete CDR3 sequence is CASSLEGGADYGYTF. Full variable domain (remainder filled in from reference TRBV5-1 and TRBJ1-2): KAGVTQTPRYLIKTRGQQVTLSCSPISGHRSVSWYQQTPGQGLQFLFEYFSETQRNKGNFPGRFSGRQFSNSRSEMNVSTLELGDSALYLCASSLEGGADYGYTFGSGTRLTVV.

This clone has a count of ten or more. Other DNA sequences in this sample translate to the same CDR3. Incomplete CDR3 DNA: TGTGCCAGCAGCTTAGGGGGCGGCGAG. It specifies CASSLGGGE. The whole CDR3 is CASSLGGGEQYF. The genes are TRBV7-9 and TRBJ2-7; TRBD1 is a possible D gene (5 bases). The sequence runs out 3 residues before the end of the CDR3; the remainder is reconstructed from the germline J gene. Germline lookup yields CDR1 SEHNR and CDR2 FQNEAQ (reference sequence). The CDR3 is made up of 12 amino acids. Trimming took 1 base from V and 6 from J, leaving 7 bases between them.

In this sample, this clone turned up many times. CDR3 in amino acids: CASSPIGGNTIYF. The CDR3 DNA, read in part, is TGTGCCAGCAGCCCGATCGGTGGAAACACC. J is TRBJ1-3 and V is TRBV7-9; no firm D call. The read ends 3 residues shy of where the CDR3 ends; the end is completed using the germline J gene. Germline CDR1 SEHNR, CDR2 FQNEAQ (reference sequence). This CDR3 region has 13 residues. V lost 5 bases to trimming and J lost 3 bases, with 8 bases between them.

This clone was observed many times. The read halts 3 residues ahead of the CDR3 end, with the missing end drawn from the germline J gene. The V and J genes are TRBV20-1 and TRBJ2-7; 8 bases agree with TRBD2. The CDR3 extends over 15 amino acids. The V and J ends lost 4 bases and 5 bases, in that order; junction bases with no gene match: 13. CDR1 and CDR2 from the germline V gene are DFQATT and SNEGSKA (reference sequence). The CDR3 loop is CSAILSGSGSDEQYF. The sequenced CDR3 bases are TGCAGTGCTATACTGAGCGGGAGTGGATCGGACGAG.

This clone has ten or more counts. The CDR3 protein is CASSLDLQGLETQYF. CDR3 DNA, as far as it was read: TGTGCCAGCAGCTTAGACCTACAGGGGCTCGAGACC. The gene calls are TRBV11-3 and TRBJ2-5; 7 bases are shared with TRBD1. The DNA ends 3 residues before the CDR3 does, and the rest of the CDR3 is filled in from the germline J gene. The V segment lost 0 bases and the J segment 5 bases; nucleotides outside the gene matches: 6. The CDR3 loop spans 15 amino acids. Germline V gives CDR1 SGHNT, CDR2 YENEEA.

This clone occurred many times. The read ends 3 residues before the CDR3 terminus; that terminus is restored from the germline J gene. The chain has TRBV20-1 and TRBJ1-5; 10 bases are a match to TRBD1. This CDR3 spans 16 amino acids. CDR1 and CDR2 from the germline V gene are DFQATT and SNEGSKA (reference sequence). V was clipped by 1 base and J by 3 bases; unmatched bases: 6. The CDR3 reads CSARARDRGFNQPQHF. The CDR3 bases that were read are TGCAGTGCTAGAGCCCGGGACAGGGGATTCAATCAGCCC.

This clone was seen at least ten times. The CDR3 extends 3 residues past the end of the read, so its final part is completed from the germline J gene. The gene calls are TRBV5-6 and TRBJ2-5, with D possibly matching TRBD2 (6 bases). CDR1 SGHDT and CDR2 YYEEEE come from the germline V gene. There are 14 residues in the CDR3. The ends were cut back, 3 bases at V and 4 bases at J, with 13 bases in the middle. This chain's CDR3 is CASSWGDGRETQYF. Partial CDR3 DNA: TGTGCCAGCAGCTGGGGGGACGGCAGAGAGACC.

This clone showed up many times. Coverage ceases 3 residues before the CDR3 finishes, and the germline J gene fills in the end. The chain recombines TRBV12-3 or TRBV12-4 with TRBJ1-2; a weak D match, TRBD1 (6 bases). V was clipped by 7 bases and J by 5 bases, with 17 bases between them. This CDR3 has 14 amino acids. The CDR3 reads CASIMGGAAYGYTF. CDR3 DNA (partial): TGTGCCAGCATCATGGGGGGGGCTGCGTATGGC.

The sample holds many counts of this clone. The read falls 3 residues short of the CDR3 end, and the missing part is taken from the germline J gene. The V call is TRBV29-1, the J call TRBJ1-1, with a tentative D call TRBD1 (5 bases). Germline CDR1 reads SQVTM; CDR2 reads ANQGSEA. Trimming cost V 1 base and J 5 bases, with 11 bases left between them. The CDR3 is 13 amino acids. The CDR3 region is CSVEGHEGTEAFF. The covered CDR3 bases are TGCAGCGTTGAAGGACACGAGGGGACTGAA.

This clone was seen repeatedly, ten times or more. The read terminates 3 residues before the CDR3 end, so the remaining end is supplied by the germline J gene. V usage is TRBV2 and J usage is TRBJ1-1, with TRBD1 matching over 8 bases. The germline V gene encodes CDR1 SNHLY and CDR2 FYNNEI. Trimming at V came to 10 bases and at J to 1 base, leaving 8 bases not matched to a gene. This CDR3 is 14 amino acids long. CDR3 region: CATRTGRGNTEAFF. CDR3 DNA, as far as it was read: TGTGCCACCCGGACAGGGAGAGGGAACACTGAA.

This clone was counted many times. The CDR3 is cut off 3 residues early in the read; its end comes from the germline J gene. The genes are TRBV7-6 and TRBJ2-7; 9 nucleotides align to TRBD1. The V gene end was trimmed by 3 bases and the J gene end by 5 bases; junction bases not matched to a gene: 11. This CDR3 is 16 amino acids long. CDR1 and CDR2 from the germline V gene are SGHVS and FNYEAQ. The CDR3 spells CASSLGPGQGFHEQYF. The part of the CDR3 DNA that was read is TGTGCCAGCAGCTTGGGGCCGGGACAGGGTTTCCACGAG.

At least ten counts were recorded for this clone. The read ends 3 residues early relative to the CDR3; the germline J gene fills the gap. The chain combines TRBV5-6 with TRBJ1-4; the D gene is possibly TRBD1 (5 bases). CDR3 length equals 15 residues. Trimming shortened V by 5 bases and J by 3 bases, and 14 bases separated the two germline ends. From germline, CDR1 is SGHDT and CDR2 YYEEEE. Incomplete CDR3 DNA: TGTGCCAGCAGTACATGGGGGGTGTCTAATGAAAAA. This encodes CASSTWGVSNEK. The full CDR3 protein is CASSTWGVSNEKLFF.

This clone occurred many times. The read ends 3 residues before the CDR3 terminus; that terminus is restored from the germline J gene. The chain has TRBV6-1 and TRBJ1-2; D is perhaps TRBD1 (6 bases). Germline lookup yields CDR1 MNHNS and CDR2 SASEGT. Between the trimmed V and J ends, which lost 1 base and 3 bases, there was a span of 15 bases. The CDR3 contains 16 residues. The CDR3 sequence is CASSEVAEDSYYGYTF. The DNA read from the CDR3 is TGTGCCAGCAGTGAAGTGGCGGAGGACAGCTACTATGGC.

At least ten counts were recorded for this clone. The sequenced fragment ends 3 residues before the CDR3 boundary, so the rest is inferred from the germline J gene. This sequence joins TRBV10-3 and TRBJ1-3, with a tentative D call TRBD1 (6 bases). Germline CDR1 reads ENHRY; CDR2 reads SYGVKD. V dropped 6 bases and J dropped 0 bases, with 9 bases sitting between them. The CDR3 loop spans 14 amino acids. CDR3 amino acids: CAIRDSSSGNTIYF. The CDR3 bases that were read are TGTGCCATCAGGGACAGCTCCTCTGGAAACACC.

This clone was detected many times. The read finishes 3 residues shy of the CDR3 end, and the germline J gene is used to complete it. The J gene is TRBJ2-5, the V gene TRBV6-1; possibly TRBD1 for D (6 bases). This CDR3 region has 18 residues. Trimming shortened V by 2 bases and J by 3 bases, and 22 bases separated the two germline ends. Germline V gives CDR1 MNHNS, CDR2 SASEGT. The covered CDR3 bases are TGTGCCAGCAGTGAATCCCCGGACAGAGCACGGATGAAAGAGACC. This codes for CASSESPDRARMKET. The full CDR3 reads CASSESPDRARMKETQYF.

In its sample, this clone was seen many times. The chain's CDR3 is CASSLSTGGGQPQHF. CDR3 DNA (partial): TGTGCCAGCAGCTTGTCCACAGGGGGCGGTCAGCCC. This chain joins TRBV5-6 and TRBJ1-5, with TRBD1 matching over 9 bases. The DNA ends 3 residues before the CDR3 does, and the rest of the CDR3 is filled in from the germline J gene. The CDR3 loop spans 15 amino acids. Trimming at V came to 1 base and at J to 6 bases, leaving 5 bases not matched to a gene. Per germline, CDR1 SGHDT and CDR2 YYEEEE.

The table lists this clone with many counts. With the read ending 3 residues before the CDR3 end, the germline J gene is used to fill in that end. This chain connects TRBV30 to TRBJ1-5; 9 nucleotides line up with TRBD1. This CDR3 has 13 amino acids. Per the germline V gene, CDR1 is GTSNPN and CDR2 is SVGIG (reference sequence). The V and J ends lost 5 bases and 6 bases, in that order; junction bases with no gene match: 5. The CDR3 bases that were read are TGTGCCTGGGACAGGGGGTATGCTCAGCCC. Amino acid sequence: CAWDRGYAQP. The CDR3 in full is CAWDRGYAQPQHF.

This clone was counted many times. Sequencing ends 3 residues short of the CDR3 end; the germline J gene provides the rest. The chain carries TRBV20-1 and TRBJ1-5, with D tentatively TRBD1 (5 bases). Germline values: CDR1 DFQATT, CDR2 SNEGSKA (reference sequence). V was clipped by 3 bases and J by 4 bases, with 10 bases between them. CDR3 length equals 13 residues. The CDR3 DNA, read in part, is TGCAGTGCTAGTTATGAGGGGAATCAGCCC. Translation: CSASYEGNQP. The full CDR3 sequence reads CSASYEGNQPQHF.

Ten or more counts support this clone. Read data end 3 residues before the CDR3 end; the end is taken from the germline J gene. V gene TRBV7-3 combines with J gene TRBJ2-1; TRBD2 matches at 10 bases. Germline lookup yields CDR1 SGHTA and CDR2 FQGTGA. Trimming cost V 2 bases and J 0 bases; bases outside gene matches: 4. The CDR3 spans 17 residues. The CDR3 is CASSLLASGSSYNEQFF. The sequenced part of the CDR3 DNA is TGTGCCAGCAGCTTACTGGCTAGCGGGAGCTCCTACAATGAG.

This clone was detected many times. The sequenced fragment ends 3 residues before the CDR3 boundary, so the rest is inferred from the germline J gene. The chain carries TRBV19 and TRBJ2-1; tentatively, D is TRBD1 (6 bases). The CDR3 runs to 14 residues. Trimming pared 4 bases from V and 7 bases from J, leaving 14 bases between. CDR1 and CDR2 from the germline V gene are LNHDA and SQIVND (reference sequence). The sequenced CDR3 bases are TGTGCCAGTAGTAGTAGGCAGGGGTGGAATGAG. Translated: CASSSRQGWNE. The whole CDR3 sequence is CASSSRQGWNEQFF.

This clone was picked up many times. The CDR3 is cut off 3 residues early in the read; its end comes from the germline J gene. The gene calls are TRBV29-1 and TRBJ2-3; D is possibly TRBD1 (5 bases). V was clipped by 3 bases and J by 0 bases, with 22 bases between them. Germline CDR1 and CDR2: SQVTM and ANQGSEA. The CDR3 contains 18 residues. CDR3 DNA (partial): TGCAGCGTTGATTTTGGGGCAGGGATATATATGAGCACAGATACG. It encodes CSVDFGAGIYMSTDT. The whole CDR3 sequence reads CSVDFGAGIYMSTDTQYF.

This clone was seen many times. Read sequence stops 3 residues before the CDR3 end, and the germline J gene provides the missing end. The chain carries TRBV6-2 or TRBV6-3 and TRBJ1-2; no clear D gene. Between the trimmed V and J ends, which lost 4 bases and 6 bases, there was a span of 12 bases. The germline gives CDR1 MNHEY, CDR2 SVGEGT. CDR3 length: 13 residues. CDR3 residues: CASSSAELDGYTF. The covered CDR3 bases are TGTGCCAGCAGTTCGGCGGAATTAGATGGC.

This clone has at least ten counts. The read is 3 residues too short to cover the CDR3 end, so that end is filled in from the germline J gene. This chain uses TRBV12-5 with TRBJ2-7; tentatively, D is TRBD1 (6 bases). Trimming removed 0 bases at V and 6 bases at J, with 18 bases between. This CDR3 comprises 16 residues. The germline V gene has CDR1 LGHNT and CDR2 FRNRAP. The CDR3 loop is CASGLVLGQKGSEQYF. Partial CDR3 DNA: TGTGCTAGTGGTTTGGTCCTCGGACAGAAAGGGAGCGAG.

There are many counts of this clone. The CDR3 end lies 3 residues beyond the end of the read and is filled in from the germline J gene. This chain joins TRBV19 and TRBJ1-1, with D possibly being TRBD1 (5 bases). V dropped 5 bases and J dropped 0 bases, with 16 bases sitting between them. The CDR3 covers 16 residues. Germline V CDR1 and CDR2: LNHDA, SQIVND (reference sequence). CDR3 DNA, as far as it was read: TGTGCCAGTAGTTCCGACAGAGAAGCTATGAACACTGAA. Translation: CASSSDREAMNTE. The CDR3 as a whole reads CASSSDREAMNTEAFF.

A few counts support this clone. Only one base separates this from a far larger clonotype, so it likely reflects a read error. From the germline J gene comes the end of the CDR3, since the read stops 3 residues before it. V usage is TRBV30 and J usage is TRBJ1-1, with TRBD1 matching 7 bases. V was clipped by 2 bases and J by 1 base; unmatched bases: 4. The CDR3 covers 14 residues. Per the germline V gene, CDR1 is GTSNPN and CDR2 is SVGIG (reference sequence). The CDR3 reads CAWSPNRGNTEAFF. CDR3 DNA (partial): TGTGCCTGGAGTCCTAACAGGGGGAACACTGAA.